This T cell receptor (beta chain) was obtained from a study of PD-1 blockade in classical Hodgkin lymphoma. Overall study findings and caveats: Those starting nivolumab under 1 year post-ASCT were excluded.

Noted time point: cycle 4 day 1 (C4D1), after six to seven weeks of nivolumab. Relapse after autologous stem cell transplantation occurred in every patient, and brentuximab vedotin exposure varied. The CDR3 loop spans 14 amino acids. Germline CDR1 reads SEHNR; CDR2 reads FQNEAQ (reference sequence). The germline V and J ends were trimmed by 4 bases and 2 bases, with 8 bases remaining between them. Clones were sequenced by immunoSEQ multiplex PCR, and TCRdb holds only the in-frame ones, with some missing. The profile covers some 52,000 clones, with about 89% appearing a single time and approximately 7% taken by the ten largest. A remark on this clone: Its antigen is undetermined.

This chain joins TRBV7-9 and TRBJ2-2; D not resolved. This TCR came from a human donor with classical Hodgkin lymphoma. The material sequenced was peripheral blood mononuclear cells (PBMCs), taken before the fourth cycle of nivolumab. CDR3 coding DNA: TGTGCCAGCAGCTCGTCAGATAACACCGGGGAGCTGTTTTTT. Protein product: CASSSSDNTGELFF. The full variable domain, with the rest looked up from reference TRBV7-9 and TRBJ2-2, is DTGVSQNPRHKITKRGQNVTFRCDPISEHNRLYWYRQTLGQGPEFLTYFQNEAQLEKSRLLSDRFSAERPKGSFSTLEIQRTEQGDSAMYLCASSSSDNTGELFFGEGSRLTVL.